This TCR beta chain was identified in a study of blood T cell repertoires in COVID-19. V lost 5 bases to trimming and J lost 3 bases, with 11 bases between them. The germline gives CDR1 LNHDA, CDR2 SQIVND (reference sequence). There are 13 residues in the CDR3. TCRdb's copy holds only in-frame clones and misses some; the assay was immunoSEQ multiplex PCR. The sample comprises 100,000 to 150,000 clones, 86% of which are singletons, and 2.3% rests with the top ten. Recruits, aged roughly 18 to 95 years, lived in 24 US areas. The rearrangement uses TRBV19 and TRBJ2-7; D is ambiguous. The sequenced sample consisted of PBMCs or T cells enriched from blood (not recorded which). The TCR comes from a woman aged 50 to 60 who had recovered from COVID-19. CDR3 nucleotide sequence: TGTGCCAGTAGTCAACCGGGTCTCTACGAGCAGTACTTC. Translating it yields CASSQPGLYEQYF.